The 15 T cell receptor beta chains presented below share a single source sample, sequenced in a study of blood T cell repertoires in COVID-19. The repertoire was sequenced with immunoSEQ multiplex PCR; TCRdb's copy has only in-frame clones and lacks some. This sample yields a few hundred thousand clones, of which around 90% are seen a single time; 2.2% belongs to the top ten. Specimen: peripheral blood. Receptors were obtained from a woman aged 45-65 years who had recovered from COVID-19.

The rearrangement joins TRBV28 to TRBJ1-2, with 7 bases lining up with TRBD1. The CDR3 loop spans 14 amino acids. V gave up 6 bases and J gave up 5 bases; unmatched junction bases: 9. The germline V gene encodes CDR1 MDHEN and CDR2 SYDVKM. The CDR3 DNA follows: TGTGCCAGCAGCCGACAGGGAATCGTATATGGCTACACCTTC. Residues: CASSRQGIVYGYTF.

V usage is TRBV6-5 and J usage is TRBJ1-2, with D perhaps matching TRBD1 (5 bases). Germline CDR1 reads MNHEY; CDR2 reads SVGAGI. V was cut by 3 bases and J by 2 bases, with 13 bases left in between. This CDR3 is 15 amino acids long. CDR3: CASSYRAGLNYGYTF. The CDR3 nucleotides are TGTGCCAGCAGTTATCGTGCAGGGTTAAACTATGGCTACACCTTC.

V usage is TRBV5-1 and J usage is TRBJ1-3; unclear D gene. CDR1 and CDR2 (germline): SGHRS, YFSETQ. The V end was cut by 3 bases, the J end by 4 bases, with 8 bases between. There are 13 residues in the CDR3. CDR3 protein: CASSSLQGNTIYF. CDR3 coding DNA: TGCGCCAGCAGCTCCTTACAGGGAAACACCATATATTTT.

V gene TRBV7-2 combines with J gene TRBJ2-2; D remains unclear. V was shortened by 3 bases and J by 1 base, with 3 bases between the two germline ends. Germline assignment: CDR1 SGHTA and CDR2 FQGNSA. The CDR3 extends over 13 amino acids. The CDR3 spells CASSFLNTGELFF. The CDR3 bases are TGTGCCAGCAGCTTCTTGAACACCGGGGAGCTGTTTTTT.

The genes are TRBV11-2 and TRBJ2-3; D perhaps matches TRBD2 (6 bases). The V and J ends lost 1 base and 2 bases respectively, with 10 bases between them. CDR1 is SGHAT, CDR2 FQNNGV, per germline. The CDR3 is made up of 15 amino acids. For the CDR3, the DNA is TGTGCCAGCAGCTTAGGTAGCGGCACCACAGATACGCAGTATTTT. This codes for CASSLGSGTTDTQYF.

This chain uses TRBV19 with TRBJ1-2; D gene ambiguous. This CDR3 region has 15 residues. The V gene's germline CDR1 is LNHDA and CDR2 SQIVND (reference sequence). Trimming pared 1 base from V and 4 bases from J, leaving 13 bases between. CDR3 protein: CASSIGASSGYGYTF. Written as DNA, the CDR3 is TGTGCCAGTAGTATAGGGGCGAGCAGCGGCTATGGCTACACCTTC.

This clone occurred once. V gene TRBV5-1 combines with J gene TRBJ2-1; TRBD1 agrees at 8 bases. This CDR3 has 14 residues. The ends lost 3 bases at V and 8 bases at J; junction bases unmatched: 7. From germline, CDR1 is SGHRS and CDR2 YFSETQ. CDR3 amino acids: CASSSTGARDEQFF. The CDR3 coding sequence is TGCGCCAGCAGCTCGACAGGGGCCCGGGATGAGCAGTTCTTC. Full variable domain (outside the CDR3, taken from reference TRBV5-1 and TRBJ2-1): KAGVTQTPRYLIKTRGQQVTLSCSPISGHRSVSWYQQTPGQGLQFLFEYFSETQRNKGNFPGRFSGRQFSNSRSEMNVSTLELGDSALYLCASSSTGARDEQFFGPGTRLTVL.

This clone was counted a single time. The chain couples TRBV3-1 (or the pseudogene TRBV3-2) to TRBJ2-1; 11 bases align to TRBD2. The CDR3 length is 18 residues. Germline V gives CDR1 LGHDT, CDR2 YNNKEL (reference sequence). The J segment lost 6 bases and the V segment lost 3 bases, leaving 13 bases of the junction unmatched. CDR3 sequence: CASSHPPGGLAEGNEQFF. CDR3 sequence (DNA): TGTGCCAGCAGCCACCCCCCGGGGGGACTAGCGGAGGGCAATGAGCAGTTCTTC.

V gene TRBV5-1 combines with J gene TRBJ2-6; a possible D gene is TRBD2 (5 bases). There are 16 residues in the CDR3. Trimming took off 0 bases at V and 2 bases at J, with 9 bases between the two ends. Germline V gene data show CDR1 as SGHRS and CDR2 as YFSETQ. DNA for the CDR3: TGCGCCAGCAGCTTGGGAGCGGCGGCTGGGGCCAACGTCCTGACTTTC. It is translated as CASSLGAAAGANVLTF.

This chain connects TRBV25-1 to TRBJ1-6; 7 nucleotides agree with TRBD1. The junction had 7 bases not matched to a gene; V was cut back by 10 bases and J by 7 bases. The germline CDR1 and CDR2 sequences are MGHDK and SYGVNS. The CDR3 runs to 13 residues. The CDR3 DNA follows: TGTGCCACCCGCTGGGGACAGAATTCACCCCTCCACTTT. It encodes CATRWGQNSPLHF. Full variable domain (remainder filled in from reference TRBV25-1 and TRBJ1-6): EADIYQTPRYLVIGTGKKITLECSQTMGHDKMYWYQQDPGMELHLIHYSYGVNSTEKGDLSSESTVSRIRTEHFPLTLESARPSHTSQYLCATRWGQNSPLHFGNGTRLTVT.

The chain couples TRBV7-9 to TRBJ1-1; D is undetermined. The germline CDR1 and CDR2 sequences are SEHNR and FQNEAQ (reference sequence). Trimming removed 2 bases at V and 0 bases at J, with 7 bases between. This CDR3 region has 14 residues. CDR3 DNA sequence: TGTGCCAGCAGCTTATATCTCGTGAACACTGAAGCTTTCTTT. This sequence encodes CASSLYLVNTEAFF.

This chain connects TRBV5-1 to TRBJ2-2; D may be TRBD1 (6 bases). V lost 0 bases and J lost 5, with 14 bases in between. This CDR3 is 16 amino acids long. Germline V gene sequence: CDR1 SGHRS, CDR2 YFSETQ. The CDR3 reads CASSLETGAKTGELFF. CDR3 nucleotides: TGCGCCAGCAGCTTGGAGACAGGAGCCAAAACCGGGGAGCTGTTTTTT. Combining the CDR3 with reference TRBV5-1 and TRBJ2-2 gives the whole variable domain KAGVTQTPRYLIKTRGQQVTLSCSPISGHRSVSWYQQTPGQGLQFLFEYFSETQRNKGNFPGRFSGRQFSNSRSEMNVSTLELGDSALYLCASSLETGAKTGELFFGEGSRLTVL.

The chain joins TRBV5-1 to TRBJ2-5; no firm D call. This CDR3 has 13 amino acids. Trimming took 0 bases from V and 1 from J, leaving 4 bases between them. The germline gives CDR1 SGHRS, CDR2 YFSETQ. The CDR3 region is CASSLVSQETQYF. The CDR3 region has the DNA TGCGCCAGCAGCTTGGTCAGCCAAGAGACCCAGTACTTC. Complete variable domain (other parts from reference TRBV5-1 and TRBJ2-5): KAGVTQTPRYLIKTRGQQVTLSCSPISGHRSVSWYQQTPGQGLQFLFEYFSETQRNKGNFPGRFSGRQFSNSRSEMNVSTLELGDSALYLCASSLVSQETQYFGPGTRLLVL.

With regard to this clone: The junction departs from germline at one end; a sequencing error may be responsible. The V gene is TRBV5-8, the J gene TRBJ2-5; 9 bases map to TRBD1. Per germline, CDR1 SGHTS and CDR2 YDEGEE. The CDR3 is 15 amino acids. In DNA, the CDR3 is TGTGCCAGCAGCCAGGGACAGGGTCGACAAGAGGCCCAGTACTTC. It translates to CASSQGQGRQEAQYF.

V gene TRBV19 combines with J gene TRBJ1-5; a possible D gene is TRBD1 (6 bases). Trimming took off 0 bases at V and 7 bases at J, with 16 bases between the two ends. The CDR3 is made up of 16 amino acids. Germline CDR1 and CDR2: LNHDA and SQIVND (reference sequence). CDR3 protein: CASSIEGGGGAQPQHF. The CDR3 nucleotides are TGTGCCAGTAGTATAGAGGGTGGAGGGGGGGCACAGCCCCAGCATTTT.